A selection of T cell receptor beta chains follows, all from one sample in a study of blood T cell repertoires in COVID-19. TCRdb keeps only in-frame clones here, not all; method: immunoSEQ multiplex PCR. The table shows roughly 100,000 clones, with about 85% occurring only once. Sequencing input: peripheral blood. Receptor source: a human donor in a cohort sampled during active COVID-19. CDR3s include the opening cysteine and the closing phenylalanine or tryptophan. A D gene is named only where the DNA matches it firmly. Only part of the rows carry a size: once, few, many, or a class if the clone is expanded.

>.|TRBV19|TRBJ2-1|.
CASSMREYGNEQFF
TGTGCCAGTAGTATGAGGGAGTACGGTAATGAGCAGTTCTTC
>TRBD1|TRBV28|TRBJ2-5|.
CASTPYPGTGRGETQYF
TGTGCCAGCACGCCATACCCCGGGACAGGGAGAGGAGAGACCCAGTACTTC
>.|TRBV19|TRBJ1-4|.
CASSRQGSDEKLFF
TGTGCCAGTAGTCGGCAGGGGAGCGATGAAAAACTGTTTTTT
>TRBD1|TRBV18|TRBJ1-6|.
CASSPPKSDRASYNSPLHF
TGTGCCAGCTCACCCCCCAAGTCGGACAGGGCGTCCTATAATTCACCCCTCCACTTT
>TRBD1|TRBV30|TRBJ1-1|.
CAWTDRGLGTEAFF
TGTGCCTGGACGGACAGGGGGCTAGGCACTGAAGCTTTCTTT
>.|TRBV7-9|TRBJ2-1|.
CASSSTPSYNEQFF
TGTGCCAGCAGCTCCACTCCGTCCTACAATGAGCAGTTCTTC
>TRBD1|TRBV5-6|TRBJ1-5|.
CASSLGTGQGGIHF
TGTGCCAGCAGCTTGGGAACCGGACAGGGGGGAATACATTTT
>.|TRBV4-2|TRBJ1-5|once
CASSQGAYSNQPQHF
TGTGCCAGCAGCCAAGGCGCTTATAGCAATCAGCCCCAGCATTTT
>TRBD1|TRBV7-8|TRBJ2-1|once
CASSLAGTDSYNEQFF
TGTGCCAGCAGCTTAGCCGGGACAGACTCCTACAATGAGCAGTTCTTC
>TRBD1|TRBV6-5|TRBJ2-7|.
CASRDSAYEQYF
TGTGCCAGCCGGGACAGTGCCTACGAGCAGTACTTC
>TRBD2|TRBV19|TRBJ2-5|once
CASSIRLASGETQYF
TGTGCCAGTAGTATAAGACTAGCGTCGGGAGAGACCCAGTACTTC
>.|TRBV12-3/TRBV12-4|TRBJ2-7|.
CASSLLFYEQYF
TGTGCCAGCAGTCTACTCTTCTACGAGCAGTACTTC
>.|TRBV6-6|TRBJ2-1|.
CASSISENEQFF
TGTGCCAGCAGCATTAGCGAGAATGAGCAGTTCTTC
>.|TRBV5-1|TRBJ2-5|.
CASSPQGVETQYF
TGCGCCAGCAGCCCACAGGGAGTAGAGACCCAGTACTTC
>.|TRBV18|TRBJ2-1|.
CASSPPSGTYYNEQFF
TGTGCCAGCTCACCACCTAGTGGGACTTACTACAATGAGCAGTTCTTC
>TRBD1|TRBV10-3|TRBJ2-7|few
CAISPGQGTYEQYF
TGTGCCATCAGCCCGGGACAGGGTACGTACGAGCAGTACTTC
>.|TRBV12-3/TRBV12-4|TRBJ1-1|.
CASSLTDTEAFF
TGTGCCAGCAGTTTAACTGACACTGAAGCTTTCTTT
>.|TRBV7-2|TRBJ2-1|.
CASSLKVTTYNEQFF
TGTGCCAGCAGCTTAAAAGTTACTACTTACAATGAGCAGTTCTTC
>.|TRBV24-1|TRBJ2-5|.
CATSDRSGTQYF
TGTGCCACCAGTGACAGGTCCGGGACCCAGTACTTC
>.|TRBV18|TRBJ1-2|.
CASSPSRGTYGYTF
TGTGCCAGCTCACCATCGAGGGGGACCTATGGCTACACCTTC
>.|TRBV5-4|TRBJ2-7|.
CASSQSGGPYEQYF
TGTGCCAGCAGCCAATCGGGTGGCCCCTACGAGCAGTACTTC
>.|TRBV12-3/TRBV12-4|TRBJ2-1|.
CASSLVGYEGQFF
TGTGCCAGCAGTTTGGTCGGATACGAGGGGCAGTTCTTC
>.|TRBV7-2|TRBJ2-1|few
CASSFQRVGIDEQFF
TGTGCCAGCAGCTTCCAGAGGGTGGGGATCGATGAGCAGTTCTTC